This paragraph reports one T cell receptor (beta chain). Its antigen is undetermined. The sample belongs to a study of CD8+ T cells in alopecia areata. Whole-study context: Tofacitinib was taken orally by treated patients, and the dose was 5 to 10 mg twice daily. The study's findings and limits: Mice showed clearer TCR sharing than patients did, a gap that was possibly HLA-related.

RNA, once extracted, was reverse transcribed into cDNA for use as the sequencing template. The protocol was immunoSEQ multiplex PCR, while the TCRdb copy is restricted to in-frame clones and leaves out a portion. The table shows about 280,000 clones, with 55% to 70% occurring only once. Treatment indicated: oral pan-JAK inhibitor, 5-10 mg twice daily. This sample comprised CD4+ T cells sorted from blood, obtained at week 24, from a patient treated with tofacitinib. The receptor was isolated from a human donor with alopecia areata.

The DNA of the CDR3 is TGTGCCAGCAGCTCCTACCTTCGGCCCAACCCCATGGGTGAGCAGTTCTTC. Its translation: CASSSYLRPNPMGEQFF. The chain joins TRBV13 to TRBJ2-1; no definite D call. The CDR3 is 17 amino acids. Germline V gene lookup returns CDR1 PRHDT and CDR2 FYEKMQ (reference sequence). Trimming took 4 bases from V and 9 from J, leaving 25 bases between them.